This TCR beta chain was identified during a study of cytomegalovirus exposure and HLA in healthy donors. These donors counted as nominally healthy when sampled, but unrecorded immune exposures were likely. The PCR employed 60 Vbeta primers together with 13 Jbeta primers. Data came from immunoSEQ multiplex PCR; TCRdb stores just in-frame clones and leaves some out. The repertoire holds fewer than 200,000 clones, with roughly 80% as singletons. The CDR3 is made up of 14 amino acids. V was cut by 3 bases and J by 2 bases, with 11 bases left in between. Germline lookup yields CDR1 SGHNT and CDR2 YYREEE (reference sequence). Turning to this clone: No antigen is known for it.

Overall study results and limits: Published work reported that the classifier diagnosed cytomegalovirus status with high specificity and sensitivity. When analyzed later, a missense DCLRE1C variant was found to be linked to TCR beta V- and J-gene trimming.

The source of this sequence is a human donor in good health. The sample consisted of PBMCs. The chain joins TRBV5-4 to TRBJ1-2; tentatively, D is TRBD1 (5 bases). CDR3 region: CASSWEGKNYGYTF. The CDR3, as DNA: TGTGCCAGCAGCTGGGAGGGGAAAAACTATGGCTACACCTTC. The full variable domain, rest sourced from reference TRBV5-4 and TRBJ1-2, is ETGVTQSPTHLIKTRGQQVTLRCSSQSGHNTVSWYQQALGQGPQFIFQYYREEENGRGNFPPRFSGLQFPNYSSELNVNALELDDSALYLCASSWEGKNYGYTFGSGTRLTVV.